This is a list of T cell receptor beta chains from one sample in a study of cytomegalovirus exposure and HLA in healthy donors. The protocol was immunoSEQ multiplex PCR, while the TCRdb copy is restricted to in-frame clones and leaves out a portion. Of 70,000 to 90,000 clones listed, around four fifths are singletons. Sequencing input: PBMCs. The receptor set was obtained from a man younger than 45 in good health and CMV-seronegative. The CDR3 runs from the conserved cysteine through the conserved F or W. Fields, in order: CDR3 DNA, CDR3 protein, D gene, CDR3 length, V gene, J gene. The D gene is left open where the match is weak.

DNA: TGTGCCTGGTCCCAGGGTAGGGCTAATGAAAAACTGTTTTTT
CDR3: CAWSQGRANEKLFF
D: -
length: 14
V: TRBV30
J: TRBJ1-4

DNA: TGTGCCAGCAGCAACGGCAGGGGCGGCGAGCAGTACTTC
CDR3: CASSNGRGGEQYF
D: -
length: 13
V: TRBV7-2
J: TRBJ2-7

DNA: TGTGCCAGCAGCGTAAACAGGGCGGAGACGAACACTGAAGCTTTCTTT
CDR3: CASSVNRAETNTEAFF
D: -
length: 16
V: TRBV9
J: TRBJ1-1

DNA: TGTGCCAGCAGTGGGACTAGCGGCACAGATACGCAGTATTTT
CDR3: CASSGTSGTDTQYF
D: TRBD2
length: 14
V: TRBV6-4
J: TRBJ2-3

DNA: TGTGCCAGTAGTTATGACAGCGAATACGAGCAGTACTTC
CDR3: CASSYDSEYEQYF
D: -
length: 13
V: TRBV19
J: TRBJ2-7

DNA: TGTGCCAGCAGTTTAGGGGGACTCCGGAATCAGCCCCAGCATTTT
CDR3: CASSLGGLRNQPQHF
D: -
length: 15
V: TRBV28
J: TRBJ1-5

DNA: TGCGCCAGCAGCCTCGGGACAGGTGCGGGCGAGCAGTACTTC
CDR3: CASSLGTGAGEQYF
D: TRBD1
length: 14
V: TRBV5-1
J: TRBJ2-7

DNA: TGTGCCAGCAGCCTCACCGGGACAGGCCTGCCTAAAAACATTCAGTACTTC
CDR3: CASSLTGTGLPKNIQYF
D: TRBD1
length: 17
V: TRBV7-9
J: TRBJ2-4

DNA: TGTGCCAGCAGCTTACTAGAAGCCGGGGAGCTGTTTTTT
CDR3: CASSLLEAGELFF
D: -
length: 13
V: TRBV7-9
J: TRBJ2-2

DNA: TGTGCCATCAGTGAGCCTACCGGGACTAGGTCACATCGCACAGATACGCAGTATTTT
CDR3: CAISEPTGTRSHRTDTQYF
D: TRBD2
length: 19
V: TRBV10-3
J: TRBJ2-3